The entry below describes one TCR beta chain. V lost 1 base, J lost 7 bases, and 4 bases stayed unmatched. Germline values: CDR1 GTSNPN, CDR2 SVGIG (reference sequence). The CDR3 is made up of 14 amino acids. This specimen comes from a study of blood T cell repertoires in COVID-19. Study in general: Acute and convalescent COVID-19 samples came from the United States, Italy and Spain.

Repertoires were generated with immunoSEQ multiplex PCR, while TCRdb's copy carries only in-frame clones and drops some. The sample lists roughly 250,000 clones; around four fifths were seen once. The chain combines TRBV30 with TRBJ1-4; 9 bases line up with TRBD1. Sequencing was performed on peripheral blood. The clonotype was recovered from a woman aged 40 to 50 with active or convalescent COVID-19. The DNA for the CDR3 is TGTGCCTGGAGTGAAACAGGGGGCCCTGAAAAACTGTTTTTT. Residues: CAWSETGGPEKLFF. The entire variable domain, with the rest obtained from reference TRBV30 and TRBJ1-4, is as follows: SQTIHQWPATLVQPVGSPLSLECTVEGTSNPNLYWYRQAAGRGLQLLFYSVGIGQISSEVPQNLSASRPQDRQFILSSKKLLLSDSGFYLCAWSETGGPEKLFFGSGTQLSVL.